The 14 T cell receptor beta chains presented below share a single source sample, sequenced in a study of cytomegalovirus exposure and HLA in healthy donors. 13 Jbeta primers and 60 Vbeta primers were used for the PCR. Data came from immunoSEQ multiplex PCR; TCRdb stores just in-frame clones and leaves some out. Its clone listing holds some 130,000 clones. The sequencing input was PBMCs. The receptors were sampled from a woman aged 40 to 55 in good health and CMV-seropositive.

The rearrangement joins TRBV6-1 to TRBJ1-4; TRBD1 might be the D (6 bases). V lost 4 bases, J lost 1 base, and 10 bases lay in between. This CDR3 has 15 residues. Germline values: CDR1 MNHNS, CDR2 SASEGT. CDR3 nucleotide sequence: TGTGCCAGCAGTGCCGTAGGGGGAACTAATGAAAAACTGTTTTTT. It is translated as CASSAVGGTNEKLFF.

The J gene is TRBJ2-7, the V gene TRBV28; D uncertain. Germline V lookup: CDR1 MDHEN, CDR2 SYDVKM. This CDR3 has 12 amino acids. Between the trimmed V and J ends, which lost 1 base and 4 bases, there was a span of 5 bases. The CDR3 nucleotides read TGTGCCAGCAGTTTATCGCGGTACGAGCAGTACTTC. Translated, it gives CASSLSRYEQYF.

V and J are TRBV11-1 and TRBJ2-3; D is unclear. CDR1 is SGHAT and CDR2 is FQDESV in the germline V gene (reference sequence). Trimming stripped 7 bases from V and 2 bases from J, with 13 bases between. This CDR3 spans 14 amino acids. Here the CDR3 DNA reads TGTGCCAGCACCTCCGCAAGCCTCACAGATACGCAGTATTTT. It codes for CASTSASLTDTQYF.

The rearrangement joins TRBV2 to TRBJ1-3; 7 bases are shared with TRBD1. The V gene end was trimmed by 4 bases and the J gene end by 3 bases; junction bases not matched to a gene: 0. This CDR3 spans 13 amino acids. CDR1 SNHLY and CDR2 FYNNEI come from the germline V gene. The CDR3 bases are TGTGCCAGCAGTGGACAGGGTGGAAACACCATATATTTT. Translated, it gives CASSGQGGNTIYF.

This chain uses TRBV10-3 with TRBJ2-7; 8 positions agree with TRBD2. The CDR3 is 12 amino acids. With 6 bases clipped from V and 7 bases from J, the junction kept 5 bases outside the gene matches. CDR1 ENHRY and CDR2 SYGVKD come from the germline V gene. The CDR3 nucleotides are TGTGCCATCAGCCCGATAGCGGGAGAGCAGTACTTC. Encoded protein: CAISPIAGEQYF.

This rearrangement joins TRBV30 to TRBJ2-1; maybe TRBD2 (5 bases). This CDR3 region has 14 residues. Trimming pared 3 bases from V and 4 bases from J, leaving 13 bases between. From germline, CDR1 is GTSNPN and CDR2 SVGIG (reference sequence). The CDR3 DNA follows: TGTGCCTGGAGCCCTAGCCTTCTTTACAATGAGCAGTTCTTC. This encodes CAWSPSLLYNEQFF.

This sequence joins TRBV28 and TRBJ1-5; D remains unclear. The length of the CDR3 is 13 residues. Germline V lookup: CDR1 MDHEN, CDR2 SYDVKM. V lost 5 bases and J lost 1, with 6 bases in between. Here the CDR3 reads CASSTESNQPQHF. As DNA, the CDR3 is TGTGCCAGCAGTACAGAGAGCAATCAGCCCCAGCATTTT.

The chain combines TRBV11-2 with TRBJ2-2; D may be TRBD1 (6 bases). Trimming pared 0 bases from V and 6 bases from J, leaving 8 bases between. The CDR3 spans 14 residues. Germline lookup yields CDR1 SGHAT and CDR2 FQNNGV. This CDR3 is CASSLDGGPGELFF. The CDR3 DNA sequence: TGTGCCAGCAGCTTAGATGGGGGCCCCGGGGAGCTGTTTTTT.

The chain is built from TRBV25-1 and TRBJ2-3, with D tentatively TRBD2 (7 bases). This CDR3 has 15 amino acids. Trimming removed 2 bases from V and 3 bases from J, with 12 bases in between. Germline V lookup: CDR1 MGHDK, CDR2 SYGVNS. The CDR3 protein is CASSERGGPTDTQYF. CDR3 bases: TGTGCCAGCAGTGAAAGGGGGGGGCCAACAGATACGCAGTATTTT.

The V call is TRBV7-2, the J call TRBJ1-2; 9 nucleotides agree with TRBD1. CDR3 size: 16 residues. Germline V gene lookup returns CDR1 SGHTA and CDR2 FQGNSA. Germline trimming cut 0 bases from V and 2 bases from J; bases unmatched to any gene: 4. The CDR3 here is CASSLAGQGLNYGYTF. The CDR3 DNA is TGTGCCAGCAGCTTAGCCGGACAGGGGCTAAACTATGGCTACACCTTC.

The chain's CDR3 is CAAEFNRVGLTEAFF. In DNA form, the CDR3 reads TGTGCGGCCGAGTTCAATCGGGTGGGACTCACTGAAGCTTTCTTT. This chain uses TRBV30 with TRBJ1-1; a weak D match, TRBD1 (5 bases). This CDR3 comprises 15 residues. Per the germline V gene, CDR1 is GTSNPN and CDR2 is SVGIG (reference sequence).

The chain combines TRBV6-1 with TRBJ2-1, with 8 nucleotides matching TRBD2. This CDR3 has 13 residues. Trimming at V came to 7 bases and at J to 4 bases, leaving 3 bases not matched to a gene. Germline CDR1 and CDR2: MNHNS and SASEGT. The CDR3 sequence: CASTTSAYNEQFF. CDR3 DNA sequence: TGTGCCAGCACGACTAGCGCATACAATGAGCAGTTCTTC.

This chain uses TRBV6-5 with TRBJ2-7, with 7 positions matching TRBD2. Losses at the gene ends were 0 bases for V and 1 base for J; bases not matched to a gene: 3. From germline, CDR1 is MNHEY and CDR2 SVGAGI. This CDR3 contains 15 residues. The CDR3 protein is CASSYSSSGSYEQYF. The CDR3 nucleotides are TGTGCCAGCAGTTACTCGTCTAGCGGATCCTACGAGCAGTACTTC.

J is TRBJ2-2 and V is TRBV7-2; no clear D gene. The CDR3 covers 11 residues. CDR1 is SGHTA and CDR2 is FQGNSA in the germline V gene. V dropped 5 bases and J dropped 9 bases, with 7 bases sitting between them. The CDR3 nucleotides are TGTGCCAGCAGCCCCGGTTGGGAGCTGTTTTTT. Protein sequence: CASSPGWELFF.